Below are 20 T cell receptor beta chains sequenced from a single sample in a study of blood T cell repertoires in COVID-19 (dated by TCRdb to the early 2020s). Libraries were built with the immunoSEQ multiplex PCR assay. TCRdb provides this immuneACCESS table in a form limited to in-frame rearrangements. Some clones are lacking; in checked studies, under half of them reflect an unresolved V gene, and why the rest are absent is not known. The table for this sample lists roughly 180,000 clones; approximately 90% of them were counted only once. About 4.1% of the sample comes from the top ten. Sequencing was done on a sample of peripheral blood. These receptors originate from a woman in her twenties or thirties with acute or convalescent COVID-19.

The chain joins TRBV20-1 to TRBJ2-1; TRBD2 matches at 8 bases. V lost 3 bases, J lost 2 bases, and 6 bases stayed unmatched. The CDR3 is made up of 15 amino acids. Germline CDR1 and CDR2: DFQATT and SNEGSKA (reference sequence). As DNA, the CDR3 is TGCAGTGCTAGTCCCGGGACTAGGACCTACAATGAGCAGTTCTTC. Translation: CSASPGTRTYNEQFF.

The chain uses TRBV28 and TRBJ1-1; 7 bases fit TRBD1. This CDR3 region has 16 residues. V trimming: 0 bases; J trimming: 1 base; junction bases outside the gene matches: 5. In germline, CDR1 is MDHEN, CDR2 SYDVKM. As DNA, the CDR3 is TGTGCCAGCAGTTTATGGAGGGGGCGTGAGAACACTGAAGCTTTCTTT. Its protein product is CASSLWRGRENTEAFF.

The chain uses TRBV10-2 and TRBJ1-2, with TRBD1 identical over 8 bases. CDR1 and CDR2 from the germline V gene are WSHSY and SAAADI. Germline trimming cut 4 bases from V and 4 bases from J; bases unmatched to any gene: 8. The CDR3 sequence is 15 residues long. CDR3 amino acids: CASSGGQAGVYGYTF. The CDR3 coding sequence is TGCGCCAGCAGTGGGGGACAGGCTGGCGTCTATGGCTACACCTTC.

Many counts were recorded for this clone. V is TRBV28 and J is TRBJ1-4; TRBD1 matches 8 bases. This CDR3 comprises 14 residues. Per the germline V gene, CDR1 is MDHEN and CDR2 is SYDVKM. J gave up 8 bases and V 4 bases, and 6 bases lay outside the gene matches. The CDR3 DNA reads TGTGCCAGCAGTTCCTCCCGGACAGGGGAAAAACTGTTTTTT. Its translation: CASSSSRTGEKLFF.

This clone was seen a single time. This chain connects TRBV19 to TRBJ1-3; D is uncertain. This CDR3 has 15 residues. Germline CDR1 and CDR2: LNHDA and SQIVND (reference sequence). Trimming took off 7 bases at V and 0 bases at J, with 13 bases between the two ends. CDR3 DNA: TGTGCCAGTAAGCCGGGTTCCAGCTCTGGAAACACCATATATTTT. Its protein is CASKPGSSSGNTIYF.

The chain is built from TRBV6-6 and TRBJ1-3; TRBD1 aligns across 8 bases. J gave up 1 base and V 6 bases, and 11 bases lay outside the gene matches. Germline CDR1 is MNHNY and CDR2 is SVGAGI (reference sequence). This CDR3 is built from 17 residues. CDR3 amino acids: CASRRAFRGLSGNTIYF. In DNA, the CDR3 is TGTGCCAGCAGACGAGCTTTCAGGGGGCTATCTGGAAACACCATATATTTT.

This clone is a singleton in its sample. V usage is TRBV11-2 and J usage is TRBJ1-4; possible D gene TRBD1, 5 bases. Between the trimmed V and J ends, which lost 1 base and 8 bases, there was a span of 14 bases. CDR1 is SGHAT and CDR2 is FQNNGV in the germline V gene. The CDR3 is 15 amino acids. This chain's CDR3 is CASSLVVGRGEKLFF. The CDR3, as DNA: TGTGCCAGCAGCTTAGTGGTGGGGAGGGGAGAAAAACTGTTTTTT.

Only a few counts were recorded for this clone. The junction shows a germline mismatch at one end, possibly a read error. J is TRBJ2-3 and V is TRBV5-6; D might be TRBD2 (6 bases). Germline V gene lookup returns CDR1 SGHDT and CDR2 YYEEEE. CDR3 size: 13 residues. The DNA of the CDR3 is TGTGCCAGCAGTTTGGGGAGGCGAAATACGCAGTATTTT. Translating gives CASSLGRRNTQYF.

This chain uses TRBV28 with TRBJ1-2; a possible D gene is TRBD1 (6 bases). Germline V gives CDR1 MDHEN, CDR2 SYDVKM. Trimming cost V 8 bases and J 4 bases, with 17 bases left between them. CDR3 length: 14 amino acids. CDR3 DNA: TGTGCCAGCTTCCAGGGGAGTGCTAGCTATGGCTACACCTTC. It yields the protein CASFQGSASYGYTF.

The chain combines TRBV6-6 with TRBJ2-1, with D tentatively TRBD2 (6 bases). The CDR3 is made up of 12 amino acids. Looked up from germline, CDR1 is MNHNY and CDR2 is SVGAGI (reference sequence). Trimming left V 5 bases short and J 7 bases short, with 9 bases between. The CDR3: CASSSGPNEQFF. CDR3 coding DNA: TGTGCCAGCAGTAGCGGGCCAAATGAGCAGTTCTTC.

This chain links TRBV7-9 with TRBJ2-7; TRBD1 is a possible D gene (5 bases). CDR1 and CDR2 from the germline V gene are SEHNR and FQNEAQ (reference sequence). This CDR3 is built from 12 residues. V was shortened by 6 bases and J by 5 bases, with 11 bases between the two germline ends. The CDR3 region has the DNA TGTGCCAGCAGGCAGGGAACGGACGAGCAGTACTTC. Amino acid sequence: CASRQGTDEQYF.

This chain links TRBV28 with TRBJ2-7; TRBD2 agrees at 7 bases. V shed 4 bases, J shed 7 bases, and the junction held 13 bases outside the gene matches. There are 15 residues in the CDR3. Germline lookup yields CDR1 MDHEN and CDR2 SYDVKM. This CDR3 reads CASSSYPGGMSEQYF. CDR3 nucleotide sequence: TGTGCCAGCAGTTCATACCCCGGGGGGATGAGTGAGCAGTACTTC.

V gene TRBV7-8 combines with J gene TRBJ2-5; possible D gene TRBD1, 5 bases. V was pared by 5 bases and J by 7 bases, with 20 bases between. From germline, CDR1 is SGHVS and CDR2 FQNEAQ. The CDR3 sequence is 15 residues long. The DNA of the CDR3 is TGTGCCAGCAGCCCTGATTCCCCCGACCAGGGGACCCAGTACTTC. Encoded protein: CASSPDSPDQGTQYF.

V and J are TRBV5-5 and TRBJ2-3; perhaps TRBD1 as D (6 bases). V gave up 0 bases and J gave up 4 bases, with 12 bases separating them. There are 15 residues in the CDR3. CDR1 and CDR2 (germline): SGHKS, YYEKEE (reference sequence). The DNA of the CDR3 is TGTGCCAGCAGCTTGGTTACCGGGACATCAGATACGCAGTATTTT. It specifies CASSLVTGTSDTQYF.

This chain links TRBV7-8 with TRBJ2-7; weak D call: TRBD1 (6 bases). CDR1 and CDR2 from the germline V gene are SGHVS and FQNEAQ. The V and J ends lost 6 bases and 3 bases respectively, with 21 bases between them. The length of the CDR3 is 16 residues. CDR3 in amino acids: CASSLGQGSHHYEQYF. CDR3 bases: TGTGCCAGCAGTCTCGGGCAGGGGTCCCACCACTACGAGCAGTACTTC.

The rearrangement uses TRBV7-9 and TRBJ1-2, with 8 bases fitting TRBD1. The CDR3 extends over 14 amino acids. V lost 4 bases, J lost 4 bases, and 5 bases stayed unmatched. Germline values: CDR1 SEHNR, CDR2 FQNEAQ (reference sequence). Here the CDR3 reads CASSSFRGPYGYTF. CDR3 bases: TGTGCCAGCAGCTCCTTCAGGGGGCCCTATGGCTACACCTTC.

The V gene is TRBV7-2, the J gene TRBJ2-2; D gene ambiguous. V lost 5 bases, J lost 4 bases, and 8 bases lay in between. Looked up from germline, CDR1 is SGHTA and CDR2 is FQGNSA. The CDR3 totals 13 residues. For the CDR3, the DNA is TGTGCCAGCAGCCCCCGGGTCACCGGGGAGCTGTTTTTT. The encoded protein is CASSPRVTGELFF.

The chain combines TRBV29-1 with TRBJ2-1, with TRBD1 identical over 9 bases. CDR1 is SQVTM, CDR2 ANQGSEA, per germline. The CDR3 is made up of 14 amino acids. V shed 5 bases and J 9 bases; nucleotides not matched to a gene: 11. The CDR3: CSVTSGTGTAEQFF. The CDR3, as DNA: TGCAGCGTTACGTCCGGGACAGGGACTGCTGAGCAGTTCTTC.

The CDR3 sequence is CSVEENYEQYF. The CDR3, as DNA: TGCAGCGTTGAGGAGAACTACGAGCAGTACTTC. The rearrangement uses TRBV29-1 and TRBJ2-7; D call uncertain. Looked up from germline, CDR1 is SQVTM and CDR2 is ANQGSEA. The CDR3 has 11 amino acids. The V end was cut by 3 bases, the J end by 3 bases, with 6 bases between.

The chain's CDR3 is CASSSRPGGTQYF. Here the CDR3 DNA reads TGTGCCAGCAGTTCCCGACCTGGAGGGACCCAGTACTTC. The chain recombines TRBV6-5 with TRBJ2-5; the D gene is possibly TRBD2 (5 bases). V lost 4 bases and J lost 7, with 13 bases in between. Germline CDR1 MNHEY, CDR2 SVGAGI. This CDR3 comprises 13 residues.